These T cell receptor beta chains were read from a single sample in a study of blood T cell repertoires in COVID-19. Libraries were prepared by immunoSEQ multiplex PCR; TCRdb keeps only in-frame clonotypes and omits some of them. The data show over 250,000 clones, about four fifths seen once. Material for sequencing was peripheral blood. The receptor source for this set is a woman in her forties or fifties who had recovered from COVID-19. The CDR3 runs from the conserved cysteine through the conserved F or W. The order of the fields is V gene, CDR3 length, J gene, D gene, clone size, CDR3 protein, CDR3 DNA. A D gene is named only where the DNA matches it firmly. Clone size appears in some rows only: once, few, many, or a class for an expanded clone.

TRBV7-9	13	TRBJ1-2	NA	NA	CASSFRENYGYTF	TGTGCCAGCAGCTTCCGGGAAAACTATGGCTACACCTTC
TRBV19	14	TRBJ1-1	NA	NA	CASSIRGFDTEAFF	TGTGCCAGTAGTATCAGGGGCTTTGACACTGAAGCTTTCTTT
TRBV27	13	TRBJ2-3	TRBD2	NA	CASRLAGTDTQYF	TGTGCCAGCAGACTAGCGGGCACAGATACGCAGTATTTT
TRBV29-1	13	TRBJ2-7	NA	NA	CSVAKGGPYEQYF	TGCAGCGTTGCTAAAGGCGGTCCCTACGAGCAGTACTTC
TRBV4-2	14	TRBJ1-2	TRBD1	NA	CASSPGQGNYGYTF	TGTGCCAGCAGCCCTGGACAGGGGAACTATGGCTACACCTTC
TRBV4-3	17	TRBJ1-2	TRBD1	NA	CASSQDLIQGAFDGYTF	TGCGCCAGCAGCCAAGATCTTATACAGGGGGCCTTTGATGGCTACACCTTC
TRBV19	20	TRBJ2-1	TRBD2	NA	CASSIFGGAPASGRGPKKFF	TGTGCCAGTAGTATATTTGGGGGGGCGCCGGCTAGCGGGAGAGGGCCGAAGAAGTTCTTC
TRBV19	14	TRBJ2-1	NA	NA	CASSIVRQDPRQFF	TGTGCCAGTAGTATAGTCCGACAGGATCCTCGGCAGTTCTTC
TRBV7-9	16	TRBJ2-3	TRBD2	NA	CASSPTSGGRADTQYF	TGTGCCAGCAGCCCTACTAGCGGGGGGAGGGCAGATACGCAGTATTTT
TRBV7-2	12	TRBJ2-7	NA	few	CASSSDSVEQYF	TGTGCCAGCAGCTCCGATAGCGTCGAGCAGTACTTC
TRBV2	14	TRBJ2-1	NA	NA	CASSEGAPYNEQFF	TGTGCCAGCAGTGAGGGGGCCCCTTACAATGAGCAGTTCTTC
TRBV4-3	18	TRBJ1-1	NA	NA	CASSQGEESGSANTEAFF	TGCGCCAGCAGCCAAGGGGAGGAAAGCGGCTCGGCGAACACTGAAGCTTTCTTT
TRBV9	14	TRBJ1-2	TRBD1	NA	CASSTQTGVGGYTF	TGTGCCAGCAGCACCCAAACAGGGGTCGGTGGCTACACCTTC
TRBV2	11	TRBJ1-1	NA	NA	CASNKNTEAFF	TGTGCCAGCAATAAGAACACTGAAGCTTTCTTT
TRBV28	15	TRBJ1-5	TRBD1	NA	CASSPPEQGFRTQHF	TGTGCCAGCAGTCCGCCGGAACAGGGGTTCAGGACCCAGCATTTT
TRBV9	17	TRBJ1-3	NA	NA	CASSVEAGPISGNTIYF	TGTGCCAGCAGCGTAGAGGCAGGGCCTATCTCTGGAAACACCATATATTTT
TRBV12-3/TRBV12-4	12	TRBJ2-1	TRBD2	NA	CASRLSGGEQFF	TGTGCCAGCAGACTAAGCGGGGGCGAGCAGTTCTTC
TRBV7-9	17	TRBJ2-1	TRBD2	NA	CASSLGLAGGPRGEQFF	TGTGCCAGCAGCTTGGGACTAGCGGGAGGGCCGAGGGGCGAGCAGTTCTTC
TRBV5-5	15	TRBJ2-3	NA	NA	CASSTLQTATDTQYF	TGTGCCAGCAGCACCCTCCAGACAGCCACAGATACGCAGTATTTT
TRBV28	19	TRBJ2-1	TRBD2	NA	CASSLRPKLTSGSYNEQFF	TGTGCCAGCAGTTTACGACCCAAATTAACTAGCGGGAGTTACAATGAGCAGTTCTTC
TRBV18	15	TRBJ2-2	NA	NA	CASSPLLTPGGELFF	TGTGCCAGCTCACCACTTTTGACGCCGGGCGGGGAGCTGTTTTTT
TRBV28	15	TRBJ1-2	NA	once	CASSLGVGRDYGYTF	TGTGCCAGCAGTCTTGGGGTAGGCAGGGACTATGGCTACACCTTC
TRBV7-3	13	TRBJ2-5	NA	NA	CASSLTQQETQYF	TGTGCCAGCAGCTTAACCCAGCAAGAGACCCAGTACTTC
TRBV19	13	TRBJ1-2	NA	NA	CASSIDPSYGYTF	TGTGCCAGTAGTATAGACCCCAGCTATGGCTACACCTTC
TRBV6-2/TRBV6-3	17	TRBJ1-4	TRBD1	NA	CASSYSSRRGLREKLFF	TGTGCCAGCAGTTACTCAAGCCGCAGGGGGCTTCGAGAAAAACTGTTTTTT
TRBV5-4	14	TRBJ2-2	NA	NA	CASSLAGGTGELFF	TGTGCCAGCAGCTTAGCGGGCGGGACCGGGGAGCTGTTTTTT
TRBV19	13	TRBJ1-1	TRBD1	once	CASSKRGPDEAFF	TGTGCCAGTAGTAAGAGGGGGCCCGATGAAGCTTTCTTT